This T cell receptor beta chain was recovered during a study of T cells in Graves' hyperthyroidism and ophthalmopathy. General study points: Most expanded thyroid clonotypes above 0.001 recurred in blood. Median prediction lead before ophthalmopathy onset was around 6.9 months with the model.

RNA transcripts were the template for amplifying TCR beta CDR3 regions. In the first-round RT-PCR of the TCR CDR3, the HTBI primer set was used. TCRdb re-derived calls from the multiplex PCR reads in MiXCR, one entry per CDR3 protein. The table has approximately 590,000 distinct CDR3 sequences, 15% to 17% seen once. As concerns this clonotype: What it binds is not known.

The V gene lost 1 base and the J gene lost 6 bases, with 13 bases spanning the gap. From germline, CDR1 is DFQATT and CDR2 SNEGSKA (reference sequence). The CDR3 length is 13 residues. The material sequenced was blood. The V call is TRBV20-1, the J call TRBJ2-7; unclear D gene. This clonotype was obtained from a young woman with Graves' hyperthyroidism. The CDR3 nucleotides read TGCAGTGCTAGAGTACCCGAGTCTTCCGAGCAGTACTTC. Translating it yields CSARVPESSEQYF.